The 29 T cell receptor beta chains presented below share a single source sample, sequenced in a study of cytomegalovirus exposure and HLA in healthy donors. This PCR relied on a set of 60 Vbeta primers and 13 Jbeta primers. The assay was immunoSEQ multiplex PCR, and TCRdb's table has in-frame clones only and misses some. The profile shows approximately 120,000 clones, 70% to 80% of them singletons. Sequencing was carried out using PBMCs. Receptors originate from a man over 45 in good health and CMV-seronegative.

A few counts support this clone. The chain recombines TRBV7-6 with TRBJ2-3, with D perhaps matching TRBD2 (5 bases). CDR3 length: 14 residues. CDR1 is SGHVS, CDR2 FNYEAQ, per germline. The V end was cut by 3 bases, the J end by 2 bases, with 9 bases between. The CDR3 protein is CASSLDFYTDTQYF. The CDR3, as DNA: TGTGCCAGCAGCTTGGACTTTTACACAGATACGCAGTATTTT.

The chain has TRBV9 and TRBJ2-1; 9 nucleotides match TRBD2. The CDR3 contains 16 residues. Germline V gives CDR1 SGDLS, CDR2 YYNGEE. V lost 4 bases and J lost 4; bases outside the gene matches: 9. CDR3 nucleotides: TGTGCCAGCAGCCCTGGGGGTAGCGGGGGTTACAATGAGCAGTTCTTC. Its protein product is CASSPGGSGGYNEQFF.

This clone has just a few counts. The DNA for the CDR3 is TGTGCCAGCAGTCAAAAGGGGGAGCAGTACGTC. Protein sequence: CASSQKGEQYV. This rearrangement joins TRBV28 to TRBJ2-7, with a weak D call TRBD1 (5 bases). Trimming removed 5 bases at V and 7 bases at J, with 9 bases between. This CDR3 has 11 amino acids. From germline, CDR1 is MDHEN and CDR2 SYDVKM.

V gene TRBV5-1 combines with J gene TRBJ1-2; D ambiguous. The V end was cut by 4 bases, the J end by 6 bases, with 19 bases between. CDR1 is SGHRS, CDR2 YFSETQ, per germline. This CDR3 is 15 amino acids long. The CDR3 protein is CASSLYRGSRDGYTF. The CDR3 DNA is TGCGCCAGCAGCCTTTATCGAGGTTCTAGAGATGGCTACACCTTC.

V is TRBV4-2 and J is TRBJ1-6; possibly TRBD1 for D (5 bases). The V gene lost 3 bases and the J gene lost 4 bases, with 16 bases spanning the gap. Germline loops: CDR1 LGHNA, CDR2 YNFKEQ. The CDR3 is 17 residues long. The CDR3 loop reads CASSQETMGGYNSPLHF. In DNA, the CDR3 is TGTGCCAGCAGCCAGGAGACCATGGGGGGTTATAATTCACCCCTCCACTTT.

The CDR3 DNA follows: TGCGCCAGCAGCCAAGAAGCCAACTTCCGACAGTATTTT. Translating gives CASSQEANFRQYF. The gene calls are TRBV4-1 and TRBJ2-3; no firm D call. CDR3 length: 13 residues. Germline values: CDR1 MGHRA, CDR2 YSYEKL. V gave up 0 bases and J gave up 12 bases, with 13 bases separating them.

The chain links TRBV30 to TRBJ2-7; TRBD2 agrees at 8 bases. The V segment lost 4 bases and the J segment 3 bases; nucleotides outside the gene matches: 11. The CDR3 contains 15 residues. From germline, CDR1 is GTSNPN and CDR2 SVGIG (reference sequence). The CDR3: CAWMQPPGGGYEQYF. The CDR3, as DNA: TGTGCCTGGATGCAACCCCCCGGGGGGGGCTACGAGCAGTACTTC.

The rearrangement links TRBV9 to TRBJ1-2; 9 nucleotides align to TRBD1. J lost 7 bases, V lost 4 bases, and 2 bases had no gene match. The CDR3 runs to 12 residues. Germline V CDR1 and CDR2: SGDLS, YYNGEE. The DNA of the CDR3 is TGTGCCAGCAGCCAGGACAGGGGTGGCTACACCTTC. Its translation: CASSQDRGGYTF. The whole variable domain, filled in from reference TRBV9 and TRBJ1-2, reads DSGVTQTPKHLITATGQRVTLRCSPRSGDLSVYWYQQSLDQGLQFLIQYYNGEERAKGNILERFSAQQFPDLHSELNLSSLELGDSALYFCASSQDRGGYTFGSGTRLTVV.

The J gene is TRBJ2-5, the V gene TRBV9; possible D gene TRBD2, 6 bases. The V end was cut by 4 bases, the J end by 7 bases, with 17 bases between. Germline CDR1 reads SGDLS; CDR2 reads YYNGEE. CDR3 length equals 14 residues. In DNA form, the CDR3 reads TGTGCCAGCAGCCCCCTAGGAGGGTCGGTGACCCAGTACTTC. This sequence encodes CASSPLGGSVTQYF.

The chain has TRBV7-8 and TRBJ2-5; possibly TRBD2 for D (6 bases). The ends were cut back, 4 bases at V and 5 bases at J, with 14 bases in the middle. The CDR3 covers 14 residues. Germline V lookup: CDR1 SGHVS, CDR2 FQNEAQ. The CDR3 DNA reads as TGTGCCAGCAGCTCAGCTTGGGCGGGGGAGACCCAGTACTTC. Translating it yields CASSSAWAGETQYF.

The rearrangement joins TRBV6-5 to TRBJ2-7; TRBD1 is a possible D gene (5 bases). Germline V lookup: CDR1 MNHEY, CDR2 SVGAGI. The CDR3 spans 14 residues. Trimming removed 2 bases at V and 1 base at J, with 9 bases between. In DNA form, the CDR3 reads TGTGCCAGCAGTTACGTTCAGGGTTCCTACGAGCAGTACTTC. It translates to CASSYVQGSYEQYF.

This clone has a handful of counts. This chain uses TRBV7-7 with TRBJ2-1, with D possibly being TRBD2 (5 bases). The CDR3 spans 13 residues. V shed 5 bases and J shed 10 bases, with 15 bases lying between them. Looked up from germline, CDR1 is SSHAT and CDR2 is FNYEAQ (reference sequence). The CDR3 here is CASSPEPGEEQFF. Here the CDR3 DNA reads TGTGCCAGCAGCCCAGAGCCTGGGGAGGAGCAGTTCTTC.

The table lists this clone with a few counts. V and J are TRBV28 and TRBJ2-1; 7 bases line up with TRBD1. Germline V CDR1 and CDR2: MDHEN, SYDVKM. The CDR3 has 14 residues. Trimming at V came to 2 bases and at J to 2 bases, leaving 0 bases not matched to a gene. The CDR3: CASSLQGAYNEQFF. CDR3 in DNA: TGTGCCAGCAGTTTACAGGGGGCCTACAATGAGCAGTTCTTC. Using reference TRBV28 and TRBJ2-1 for the parts outside the CDR3, the full variable domain is DVKVTQSSRYLVKRTGEKVFLECVQDMDHENMFWYRQDPGLGLRLIYFSYDVKMKEKGDIPEGYSVSREKKERFSLILESASTNQTSMYLCASSLQGAYNEQFFGPGTRLTVL.

The table lists this clone with a few counts. As DNA, the CDR3 is TGTGCCAGCAACTTCCGGGACAGGCTAAACACTGAAGCTTTCTTT. It translates to CASNFRDRLNTEAFF. The J gene is TRBJ1-1, the V gene TRBV5-8, with 8 bases aligning to TRBD1. Germline V gene lookup returns CDR1 SGHTS and CDR2 YDEGEE. The CDR3 covers 15 residues. The trim removed 6 bases at V and 2 bases at J, leaving 9 bases unmatched.

V is TRBV6-1 and J is TRBJ2-5; TRBD2 matches 12 bases. V lost 2 bases to trimming and J lost 4 bases; unmatched junction nucleotides: 2. Looked up from germline, CDR1 is MNHNS and CDR2 is SASEGT. The CDR3 totals 15 residues. This CDR3 is CASSELAGGPETQYF. The CDR3 DNA reads TGTGCCAGCAGTGAACTAGCGGGGGGGCCAGAGACCCAGTACTTC.

This rearrangement joins TRBV30 to TRBJ1-1, with D perhaps TRBD1 (6 bases). Looked up from germline, CDR1 is GTSNPN and CDR2 is SVGIG (reference sequence). V lost 0 bases and J lost 11, with 13 bases in between. The CDR3 runs to 12 residues. The CDR3 DNA follows: TGTGCCTGGAGTGTAGGACAGTACGTGGCTTTCTTT. Translation gives CAWSVGQYVAFF.

This clone was detected a few times. This chain joins TRBV2 and TRBJ1-5; D is undetermined. In germline, CDR1 is SNHLY, CDR2 FYNNEI. This CDR3 region has 14 residues. Trimming shortened V by 7 bases and J by 3 bases, and 13 bases separated the two germline ends. The CDR3 region is CASTPGASNQPQHF. The CDR3 DNA is TGTGCCAGCACCCCGGGAGCGTCCAATCAGCCCCAGCATTTT.

The chain carries TRBV5-1 and TRBJ1-5; D gene unclear. The CDR3 contains 16 residues. Germline-derived CDR1 and CDR2 are SGHRS and YFSETQ. V lost 1 base to trimming and J lost 0 bases, with 11 bases between them. For the CDR3, the DNA is TGCGCCAGCAGCTTGACGGGCGGGTATAGCAATCAGCCCCAGCATTTT. Translation gives CASSLTGGYSNQPQHF. Filled out from reference TRBV5-1 and TRBJ1-5, the complete variable domain reads KAGVTQTPRYLIKTRGQQVTLSCSPISGHRSVSWYQQTPGQGLQFLFEYFSETQRNKGNFPGRFSGRQFSNSRSEMNVSTLELGDSALYLCASSLTGGYSNQPQHFGDGTRLSIL.

This clone has only one observation. The V gene is TRBV2, the J gene TRBJ1-4, with D possibly being TRBD1 (5 bases). Germline V lookup: CDR1 SNHLY, CDR2 FYNNEI. The CDR3 covers 16 residues. V was pared by 6 bases and J by 0 bases, with 14 bases between. The CDR3 reads CASRRDRWATNEKLFF. DNA of the CDR3: TGTGCCAGCAGGCGGGACCGATGGGCAACTAATGAAAAACTGTTTTTT. The full variable domain, its missing parts supplied by reference TRBV2 and TRBJ1-4, is EPEVTQTPSHQVTQMGQEVILRCVPISNHLYFYWYRQILGQKVEFLVSFYNNEISEKSEIFDDQFSVERPDGSNFTLKIRSTKLEDSAMYFCASRRDRWATNEKLFFGSGTQLSVL.

The gene calls are TRBV5-1 and TRBJ1-1, with 7 positions matching TRBD1. The J segment lost 5 bases and the V segment lost 5 bases, leaving 6 bases of the junction unmatched. CDR1 SGHRS and CDR2 YFSETQ come from the germline V gene. CDR3 length: 13 amino acids. The CDR3 DNA reads as TGCGCCAGCAGGCCTTACAGGGGAACTGAAGCTTTCTTT. Encoded protein: CASRPYRGTEAFF.

This chain links TRBV19 with TRBJ2-2, with 12 bases aligning to TRBD2. The germline V gene has CDR1 LNHDA and CDR2 SQIVND (reference sequence). The CDR3 sequence is 16 residues long. J was trimmed by 0 bases and V by 9 bases; bases with no gene match: 5. The CDR3 region has the DNA TGTGCCAGCAGGACTAGCGGGGTTCCGAACACCGGGGAGCTGTTTTTT. It is translated as CASRTSGVPNTGELFF.

V is TRBV19 and J is TRBJ1-6; 7 positions match TRBD1. In germline, CDR1 is LNHDA, CDR2 SQIVND (reference sequence). The CDR3 sequence is 14 residues long. After removal of 4 bases from V and 6 bases from J, the junction contained 3 bases not matched to a gene. CDR3: CASSKTGLNSPLHF. DNA for the CDR3: TGTGCCAGTAGTAAGACAGGGCTTAATTCACCCCTCCACTTT.

The rearrangement uses TRBV19 and TRBJ2-2; 7 bases map to TRBD1. With 8 bases clipped from V and 6 bases from J, the junction kept 9 bases outside the gene matches. Germline CDR1 and CDR2: LNHDA and SQIVND (reference sequence). The CDR3 is 14 amino acids. CDR3 protein: CASSQGVVSGELFF. CDR3 coding DNA: TGTGCCAGTTCCCAGGGGGTGGTCTCCGGGGAGCTGTTTTTT.

The gene calls are TRBV7-3 and TRBJ2-7; maybe TRBD2 (6 bases). This CDR3 spans 13 amino acids. Between the trimmed V and J ends, which lost 5 bases and 7 bases, there was a span of 15 bases. Germline loops: CDR1 SGHTA, CDR2 FQGTGA. The DNA for the CDR3 is TGTGCCAGCAGCGCCACGGACGGGACTGAGCAGTACTTC. This encodes CASSATDGTEQYF.

This chain joins TRBV5-4 and TRBJ1-2; 7 positions match TRBD1. Trimming cost V 0 bases and J 7 bases; bases outside gene matches: 9. The CDR3 contains 15 residues. CDR1 is SGHNT and CDR2 is YYREEE in the germline V gene (reference sequence). The CDR3: CASSLDRRGRSGYTF. Here the CDR3 DNA reads TGTGCCAGCAGCTTGGATCGGAGGGGGCGAAGTGGCTACACCTTC.

This chain uses TRBV6-5 with TRBJ2-1; D is uncertain. CDR1 and CDR2 from the germline V gene are MNHEY and SVGAGI. The CDR3 is made up of 11 amino acids. The V end lost 4 bases, the J end lost 7 bases, and 5 bases lay between the germline ends. Here the CDR3 reads CASSSLNEQFF. CDR3 in DNA: TGTGCCAGCAGTTCCCTGAATGAGCAGTTCTTC.

This chain uses TRBV7-9 with TRBJ1-1; D is unclear. Deletions cut 2 bases from V and 1 base from J, with 8 bases between. The CDR3 contains 14 residues. Per the germline V gene, CDR1 is SEHNR and CDR2 is FQNEAQ (reference sequence). The CDR3 DNA reads as TGTGCCAGCAGCTTACGGGGATGGAACACTGAAGCTTTCTTT. Protein product: CASSLRGWNTEAFF. Filled out from reference TRBV7-9 and TRBJ1-1, the complete variable domain reads DTGVSQNPRHKITKRGQNVTFRCDPISEHNRLYWYRQTLGQGPEFLTYFQNEAQLEKSRLLSDRFSAERPKGSFSTLEIQRTEQGDSAMYLCASSLRGWNTEAFFGQGTRLTVV.

This chain uses TRBV27 with TRBJ1-1; D not certain. Germline CDR1 MNHEY, CDR2 SMNVEV (reference sequence). CDR3 size: 17 residues. Between the trimmed V and J ends, which lost 6 bases and 4 bases, there was a span of 24 bases. This CDR3 is CASSARAGARWGTEAFF. CDR3 nucleotides: TGTGCCAGCAGCGCACGGGCGGGAGCCCGTTGGGGCACTGAAGCTTTCTTT.

The rearrangement joins TRBV11-2 to TRBJ1-2; 9 nucleotides line up with TRBD1. Trimming cost V 4 bases and J 0 bases; bases outside gene matches: 15. CDR3 length equals 19 residues. Germline V gives CDR1 SGHAT, CDR2 FQNNGV. The CDR3 loop reads CASSSIRDRALGTNYGYTF. In nucleotides, the CDR3 is TGTGCCAGCAGCTCCATCCGGGACAGGGCCCTGGGGACTAACTATGGCTACACCTTC.